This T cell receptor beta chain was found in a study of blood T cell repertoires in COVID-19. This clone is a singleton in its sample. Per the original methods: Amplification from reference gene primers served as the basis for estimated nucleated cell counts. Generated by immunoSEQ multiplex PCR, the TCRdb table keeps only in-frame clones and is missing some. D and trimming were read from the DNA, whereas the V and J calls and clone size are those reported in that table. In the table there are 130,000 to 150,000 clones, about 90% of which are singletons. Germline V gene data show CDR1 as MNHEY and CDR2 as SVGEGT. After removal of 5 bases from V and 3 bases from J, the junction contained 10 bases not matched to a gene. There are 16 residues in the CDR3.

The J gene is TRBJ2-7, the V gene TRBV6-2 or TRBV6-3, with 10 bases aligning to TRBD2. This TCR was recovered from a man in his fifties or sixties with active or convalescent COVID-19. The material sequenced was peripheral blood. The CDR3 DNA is TGTGCCAGCAGTGCTGGGAAGGGACTAGCGAGCTACGAGCAGTACTTC. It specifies CASSAGKGLASYEQYF.